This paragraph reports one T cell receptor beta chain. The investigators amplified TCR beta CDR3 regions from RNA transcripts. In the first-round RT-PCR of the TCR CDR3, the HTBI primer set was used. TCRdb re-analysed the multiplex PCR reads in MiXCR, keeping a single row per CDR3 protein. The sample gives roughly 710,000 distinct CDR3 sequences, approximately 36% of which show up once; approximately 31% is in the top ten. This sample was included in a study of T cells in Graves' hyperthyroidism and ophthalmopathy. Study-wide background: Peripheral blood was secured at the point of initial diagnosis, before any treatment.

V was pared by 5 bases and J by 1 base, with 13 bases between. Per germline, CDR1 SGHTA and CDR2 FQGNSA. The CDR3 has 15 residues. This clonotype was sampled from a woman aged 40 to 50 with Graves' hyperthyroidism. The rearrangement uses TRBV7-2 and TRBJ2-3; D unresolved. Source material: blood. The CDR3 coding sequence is TGTGCCAGCAGCCCCCCCCGCTCCGGCACAGATACGCAGTATTTT. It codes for CASSPPRSGTDTQYF.